These 15 T cell receptor beta chains were all obtained from the same sample, sequenced in a study of cytomegalovirus exposure and HLA in healthy donors. The PCR had 60 Vbeta and 13 Jbeta primers. The method was immunoSEQ multiplex PCR; TCRdb's version includes in-frame clones alone and lacks a portion of them. The profile shows about 110,000 clones, roughly 69% of them singletons. Input material: PBMCs. The receptors come from a middle-aged woman in good health and CMV-seropositive.

The J gene is TRBJ2-3, the V gene TRBV5-1; 11 nucleotides line up with TRBD2. The junction had 1 base not matched to a gene; V was cut back by 0 bases and J by 4 bases. CDR1 is SGHRS, CDR2 YFSETQ, per germline. This CDR3 spans 15 amino acids. The CDR3 coding sequence is TGCGCCAGCAGCTTGGGACTAGCGGGGCCAGATACGCAGTATTTT. Encoded protein: CASSLGLAGPDTQYF.

This rearrangement joins TRBV6-1 to TRBJ1-5; weak D call: TRBD1 (6 bases). CDR1 is MNHNS and CDR2 is SASEGT in the germline V gene. V was shortened by 6 bases and J by 7 bases, with 16 bases between the two germline ends. This CDR3 is built from 14 residues. CDR3 sequence (DNA): TGTGCCAGCAGGTACGACAGGTGGGCACAGCCCCAGCATTTT. Translated, it gives CASRYDRWAQPQHF.

The genes are TRBV5-1 and TRBJ1-2, with D possibly TRBD1 on 5 matching bases. CDR1 is SGHRS and CDR2 is YFSETQ in the germline V gene. The CDR3 loop spans 13 amino acids. V was pared by 0 bases and J by 4 bases, with 7 bases between. DNA of the CDR3: TGCGCCAGCAGCTTGGGACAGACCTATGGCTACACCTTC. Its translation is CASSLGQTYGYTF. Full variable domain (missing parts from reference TRBV5-1 and TRBJ1-2): KAGVTQTPRYLIKTRGQQVTLSCSPISGHRSVSWYQQTPGQGLQFLFEYFSETQRNKGNFPGRFSGRQFSNSRSEMNVSTLELGDSALYLCASSLGQTYGYTFGSGTRLTVV.

A single count supports this clone. This sequence joins TRBV7-9 and TRBJ1-4, with 8 bases identical to TRBD1. This CDR3 is built from 14 residues. In germline, CDR1 is SEHNR, CDR2 FQNEAQ (reference sequence). V was pared by 6 bases and J by 4 bases, with 4 bases of the junction left unmatched. The CDR3 DNA reads as TGTGCCAGCAGACGTACAGGGGGTAATGAAAAACTGTTTTTT. Protein product: CASRRTGGNEKLFF.

This chain connects TRBV6-6 to TRBJ1-5; maybe TRBD1 (6 bases). V was trimmed by 8 bases and J by 5 bases, leaving 13 bases between them. There are 13 residues in the CDR3. Germline CDR1 is MNHNY and CDR2 is SVGAGI (reference sequence). The CDR3 sequence: CASAGAGHQPQHF. The CDR3, as DNA: TGTGCCAGCGCAGGGGCAGGGCATCAGCCCCAGCATTTT.

The J gene is TRBJ1-2, the V gene TRBV6-4; D is ambiguous. Trimming stripped 3 bases from V and 4 bases from J, with 18 bases between. Per the germline V gene, CDR1 is MRHNA and CDR2 is SNTAGT. This CDR3 contains 16 residues. The CDR3 DNA follows: TGTGCCAGCAGTGAAAGTGAGGCGACGCCCTTCTATGGCTACACCTTC. Translating it yields CASSESEATPFYGYTF.

This clone was recorded a few times. V usage is TRBV2 and J usage is TRBJ1-1; D remains ambiguous. V gave up 7 bases and J gave up 0 bases, with 9 bases separating them. From germline, CDR1 is SNHLY and CDR2 FYNNEI. This CDR3 contains 13 residues. The CDR3 DNA reads TGTGCCAGCAACCAAGACATGAACACTGAAGCTTTCTTT. It is translated as CASNQDMNTEAFF.

The chain is built from TRBV11-1 and TRBJ1-2; TRBD1 matches 7 bases. Trimming at V came to 5 bases and at J to 6 bases, leaving 12 bases not matched to a gene. The V gene's germline CDR1 is SGHAT and CDR2 FQDESV (reference sequence). CDR3 length: 15 residues. This CDR3 reads CASSGGGRGVDGYTF. CDR3 nucleotide sequence: TGTGCCAGCAGCGGAGGGGGCAGGGGAGTCGATGGCTACACCTTC.

This sequence joins TRBV6-1 and TRBJ2-6; no clear D gene. The CDR3 spans 14 residues. CDR1 MNHNS and CDR2 SASEGT come from the germline V gene. Trimming took off 0 bases at V and 5 bases at J, with 5 bases between the two ends. CDR3 protein: CASSEANWANVLTF. CDR3 DNA sequence: TGTGCCAGCAGTGAAGCGAACTGGGCCAACGTCCTGACTTTC.

This clone occurred a few times. The rearrangement links TRBV5-1 to TRBJ2-7; D not certain. Germline assignment: CDR1 SGHRS and CDR2 YFSETQ. The CDR3 is 13 residues long. Trimming removed 2 bases from V and 0 bases from J, with 6 bases in between. The chain's CDR3 is CASSFQSSYEQYF. CDR3 DNA sequence: TGCGCCAGCAGCTTTCAGTCCTCCTACGAGCAGTACTTC. Together with reference TRBV5-1 and TRBJ2-7, the CDR3 gives the full variable domain: KAGVTQTPRYLIKTRGQQVTLSCSPISGHRSVSWYQQTPGQGLQFLFEYFSETQRNKGNFPGRFSGRQFSNSRSEMNVSTLELGDSALYLCASSFQSSYEQYFGPGTRLTVT.

V usage is TRBV5-1 and J usage is TRBJ1-1; D is unresolved. Deletions cut 1 base from V and 2 bases from J, with 9 bases between. This CDR3 spans 14 amino acids. Germline loops: CDR1 SGHRS, CDR2 YFSETQ. The CDR3 here is CASSLNAGNTEAFF. The CDR3 region has the DNA TGCGCCAGCAGCTTGAACGCGGGCAACACTGAAGCTTTCTTT.

This clone was detected a few times. This chain links TRBV7-9 with TRBJ2-2; TRBD2 matches at 9 bases. V gave up 2 bases and J gave up 6 bases; unmatched junction bases: 7. The germline V gene encodes CDR1 SEHNR and CDR2 FQNEAQ (reference sequence). The CDR3 has 16 amino acids. Here the CDR3 DNA reads TGTGCCAGCAGCTTACCAGCGGGGGGATTCCCCGGGGAGCTGTTTTTT. It translates to CASSLPAGGFPGELFF.

This clone is medium-sized within its sample. This sequence joins TRBV27 and TRBJ2-1, with a weak D call TRBD2 (6 bases). The CDR3 has 14 residues. Germline values: CDR1 MNHEY, CDR2 SMNVEV (reference sequence). Trimming removed 3 bases from V and 9 bases from J, with 15 bases in between. CDR3 nucleotides: TGTGCCAGCAGTTTCGTTCAGGGAGGCGGTGAGCAGTTCTTC. This sequence encodes CASSFVQGGGEQFF.

The rearrangement links TRBV7-2 to TRBJ2-3, with unresolved D. Germline values: CDR1 SGHTA, CDR2 FQGNSA. The CDR3 length is 12 residues. V lost 4 bases to trimming and J lost 5 bases, with 7 bases between them. The CDR3 DNA sequence: TGTGCCAGCAGCTCACCAGGAGATACGCAGTATTTT. This encodes CASSSPGDTQYF.

This clone occurred once. V and J are TRBV19 and TRBJ1-3; no reliable D call. Germline CDR1 reads LNHDA; CDR2 reads SQIVND (reference sequence). V gave up 7 bases and J gave up 4 bases, with 8 bases separating them. This CDR3 has 12 residues. This CDR3 is CASTNLGNTIYF. In DNA, the CDR3 is TGTGCCAGTACCAATTTGGGAAACACCATATATTTT.